The rows below give T cell receptor beta chains drawn from one sample of a study of cytomegalovirus exposure and HLA in healthy donors. Method: immunoSEQ multiplex PCR; TCRdb's copy keeps in-frame clones and lacks some. The sample shows about 140,000 clones, approximately 73% of them seen only once. Sequencing was performed on PBMCs. All receptors derive from a human donor in good health. The CDR3 runs from the conserved cysteine through the conserved F or W. Each record gives: V gene, J gene, clone size, D gene, CDR3 protein, CDR3 DNA. The D gene is left open where the match is weak. Clone size is shown for a subset of rows, as once, few, many or a class of expanded clone.

TRBV15	TRBJ2-5	NA	TRBD1	CATSRVQGAGGRETQYF	TGTGCCACCAGCAGAGTCCAGGGGGCAGGAGGGCGAGAGACCCAGTACTTC
TRBV19	TRBJ2-1	NA	NA	CASSPAPGSHNEQFF	TGTGCCAGTAGTCCAGCCCCGGGAAGCCACAATGAGCAGTTCTTC
TRBV9	TRBJ2-1	few	TRBD2	CASSSGSGSYNEQFF	TGTGCCAGCAGTAGCGGGAGTGGGTCCTACAATGAGCAGTTCTTC
TRBV6-1	TRBJ2-7	NA	TRBD2	CASSAYREGGEQYF	TGTGCCAGCAGCGCCTATCGGGAGGGGGGCGAGCAGTACTTC
TRBV18	TRBJ1-1	NA	TRBD1	CASSPTAGGNTEAFF	TGTGCCAGCTCACCGACCGCAGGGGGGAATACTGAAGCTTTCTTT
TRBV5-1	TRBJ1-1	NA	TRBD1	CASSGGQGNTEAFF	TGCGCCAGCAGCGGGGGACAGGGGAACACTGAAGCTTTCTTT
TRBV4-1	TRBJ1-5	NA	NA	CASSHEKGAGGNQPQHF	TGCGCCAGCAGCCACGAAAAAGGGGCAGGGGGCAATCAGCCCCAGCATTTT
TRBV5-6	TRBJ1-2	few	NA	CASSPDIYYGYTF	TGTGCCAGCAGCCCGGACATATACTATGGCTACACCTTC
TRBV27	TRBJ1-5	NA	NA	CASSQGLRQPQHF	TGTGCCAGCAGTCAGGGGTTGCGACAGCCCCAGCATTTT
TRBV30	TRBJ2-1	NA	TRBD2	CAWSVIAGEGEQFF	TGTGCCTGGAGTGTAATAGCGGGAGAGGGCGAGCAGTTCTTC
TRBV10-3	TRBJ1-2	NA	TRBD1	CAISEGGTGNYGYTF	TGTGCCATCAGTGAAGGTGGGACAGGGAACTATGGCTACACCTTC
TRBV28	TRBJ2-3	NA	NA	CGSVGASTDTQYF	TGTGGGTCTGTGGGAGCGTCCACAGATACGCAGTATTTT
TRBV28	TRBJ1-5	NA	TRBD1	CASSTRQGFSNQPQHF	TGTGCCAGCAGCACCCGACAGGGCTTTAGCAATCAGCCCCAGCATTTT
TRBV2	TRBJ1-4	few	NA	CAGGGGVDEKLFF	TGTGCCGGTGGCGGGGGGGTGGACGAAAAACTGTTTTTT
TRBV7-9	TRBJ2-1	NA	TRBD1	CASSDRDRVPNEQFF	TGTGCCAGCAGCGACCGGGACAGGGTTCCCAATGAGCAGTTCTTC
TRBV4-1	TRBJ2-1	NA	TRBD2	CASSQSGLAGGEQFF	TGCGCCAGCAGCCAGTCGGGACTAGCGGGAGGTGAGCAGTTCTTC
TRBV27	TRBJ1-1	NA	NA	CASRRGGNTEAFF	TGTGCCAGCAGGAGAGGGGGGAACACTGAAGCTTTCTTT
TRBV5-1	TRBJ2-4	once	TRBD2	CASAPGGAKNIQYF	TGCGCCAGCGCACCGGGGGGAGCCAAAAACATTCAGTACTTC
TRBV2	TRBJ1-1	NA	NA	CASSAGQGAAVWAFF	TGTGCCAGCAGTGCGGGTCAGGGCGCCGCGGTGTGGGCTTTCTTT
TRBV29-1	TRBJ1-4	NA	TRBD1	CSARQGVRNEKLFF	TGCAGCGCTAGACAGGGGGTGCGGAATGAAAAACTGTTTTTT
TRBV2	TRBJ2-7	NA	NA	CASMDSTYEQYF	TGTGCCAGCATGGACAGTACCTACGAGCAGTACTTC
TRBV11-3	TRBJ2-7	NA	NA	CASSLVASGEQYF	TGTGCCAGCAGCTTAGTGGCAAGTGGCGAGCAGTACTTC
TRBV9	TRBJ2-3	NA	NA	CASSPRVRGTDTQYF	TGTGCCAGCAGCCCGAGGGTTAGAGGCACAGATACGCAGTATTTT
TRBV9	TRBJ1-1	NA	NA	CASSGQVNTEAFF	TGTGCCAGCAGCGGACAGGTTAACACTGAAGCTTTCTTT
TRBV6-1	TRBJ1-6	NA	NA	CASSGMREGNSPLHF	TGTGCCAGCAGTGGGATGAGGGAGGGGAATTCACCCCTCCACTTT
TRBV4-2	TRBJ1-1	few	TRBD1	CASSPRTGGFAFF	TGTGCCAGCAGCCCCAGGACAGGGGGCTTTGCTTTCTTT
TRBV13	TRBJ2-1	once	NA	CASSLASSYNEQFF	TGTGCCAGCAGCTTAGCCAGCTCCTACAATGAGCAGTTCTTC
TRBV5-6	TRBJ2-5	NA	TRBD1	CASSFQDRQETQYF	TGTGCCAGCAGCTTCCAGGACAGGCAAGAGACCCAGTACTTC
TRBV2	TRBJ2-5	NA	NA	CASIQGGETQYF	TGTGCCAGCATTCAGGGAGGCGAGACCCAGTACTTC
TRBV28	TRBJ1-4	NA	NA	CASSPPTATNEKLFF	TGTGCCAGCAGTCCGCCGACTGCAACTAATGAAAAACTGTTTTTT
TRBV7-6	TRBJ2-1	NA	NA	CASSRTGLINNEQFF	TGTGCCAGCAGCCGAACAGGTCTTATTAACAATGAGCAGTTCTTC
TRBV2	TRBJ1-2	NA	NA	CASSGSGGPNYGYTF	TGTGCCAGCAGCGGCTCGGGAGGACCTAACTATGGCTACACCTTC
TRBV19	TRBJ1-2	NA	NA	CASSVDRFYGYTF	TGTGCCAGTAGTGTTGACAGATTCTATGGCTACACCTTC
TRBV7-2	TRBJ1-1	NA	TRBD1	CASSWDRMNTEAFF	TGTGCCAGCAGCTGGGACAGAATGAACACTGAAGCTTTCTTT
TRBV2	TRBJ1-4	NA	TRBD1	CASSEEQGSNEKLFF	TGTGCCAGCAGTGAGGAACAGGGGAGTAATGAAAAACTGTTTTTT
TRBV30	TRBJ1-6	once	NA	CAWTPIGQGDNSPLHF	TGTGCCTGGACCCCTATCGGGCAGGGCGATAATTCACCCCTCCACTTT
TRBV7-9	TRBJ2-2	few	NA	CSSSLVGGTGELFF	TGTTCCAGCAGCTTGGTTGGAGGGACCGGGGAGCTGTTTTTT
TRBV27	TRBJ1-1	NA	NA	CASRTGNTEAFF	TGTGCCAGCAGGACAGGGAACACTGAAGCTTTCTTT
TRBV7-7	TRBJ2-1	NA	TRBD2	CASSVGTSGVDEQFF	TGTGCTAGCAGCGTGGGGACTAGCGGGGTAGATGAGCAGTTCTTC
TRBV7-9	TRBJ1-6	NA	NA	CASSQGNYSSYNSPLHF	TGTGCCAGCAGCCAGGGGAATTACAGCTCCTATAATTCACCCCTCCACTTT
TRBV15	TRBJ2-3	NA	TRBD2	CATSEDHSGGVTDTQYF	TGTGCCACCAGCGAAGACCATAGCGGGGGGGTCACAGATACGCAGTATTTT
TRBV5-1	TRBJ1-2	NA	NA	CASSPKPLWGTRDGYTF	TGCGCCAGCAGCCCAAAGCCGCTGTGGGGGACAAGAGATGGCTACACCTTC
TRBV18	TRBJ1-4	NA	NA	CASSPLGTRGNEKLFF	TGTGCCAGCTCACCCCTCGGGACAAGGGGGAATGAAAAACTGTTTTTT
TRBV5-4	TRBJ2-7	NA	NA	CASSPDSGPYEQYF	TGTGCCAGCAGCCCCGATAGCGGACCCTACGAGCAGTACTTC
TRBV7-3	TRBJ1-1	NA	NA	CASSLSRTAHEAFF	TGTGCCAGCAGCTTAAGCCGGACAGCCCATGAAGCTTTCTTT
TRBV27	TRBJ1-5	NA	TRBD1	CASSQGAWSNQPQHF	TGTGCCAGCAGTCAGGGGGCGTGGAGCAATCAGCCCCAGCATTTT
TRBV6-6	TRBJ1-3	few	NA	CASSYSTGTGNTIYF	TGTGCCAGCAGTTACTCAACGGGAACTGGAAACACCATATATTTT
TRBV5-1	TRBJ2-7	NA	TRBD2	CASSLVPRLAGGTYEQYF	TGCGCCAGCAGCTTGGTCCCAAGACTAGCGGGAGGGACCTACGAGCAGTACTTC
TRBV30	TRBJ2-1	NA	NA	CAWTLRGTEQFF	TGTGCCTGGACCCTAAGGGGGACTGAGCAGTTCTTC
TRBV11-1	TRBJ1-5	NA	TRBD1	CASSPGQGDQPQHF	TGTGCCAGCAGCCCAGGACAGGGGGATCAGCCCCAGCATTTT
TRBV10-3	TRBJ2-3	NA	TRBD2	CAIRGGGGDTQYF	TGTGCCATCAGGGGCGGGGGGGGTGATACGCAGTATTTT
TRBV5-1	TRBJ2-6	NA	NA	CASKRTFSVWEEAGANVLTF	TGCGCCAGCAAGAGGACCTTCAGTGTTTGGGAGGAAGCTGGGGCCAACGTCCTGACTTTC
TRBV19	TRBJ1-4	NA	TRBD1	CASMNRGRKLFF	TGTGCCAGTATGAACAGGGGGCGAAAACTGTTTTTT
TRBV5-1	TRBJ1-3	NA	TRBD1	CASSATGLGNTIYF	TGCGCCAGCAGCGCGACAGGGTTGGGAAACACCATATATTTT
TRBV7-8	TRBJ2-6	NA	NA	CASSVRVSGANVLTF	TGTGCCAGCAGCGTACGAGTCTCTGGGGCCAACGTCCTGACTTTC
TRBV7-6	TRBJ1-1	NA	NA	CASSRIGGTEAFF	TGTGCCAGCAGCCGAATCGGGGGCACTGAAGCTTTCTTT
TRBV7-8	TRBJ1-5	few	TRBD1	CASSASTGVNQPQHF	TGTGCCAGCAGCGCCTCTACAGGGGTGAATCAGCCCCAGCATTTT
TRBV5-1	TRBJ2-2	NA	TRBD1	CASSSRQGRAGELFF	TGCGCCAGCAGCTCTAGACAGGGTCGGGCCGGGGAGCTGTTTTTT
TRBV7-8	TRBJ1-1	once	TRBD1	CASSFTATGGMENTEAFF	TGTGCCAGCAGCTTTACCGCGACAGGGGGCATGGAGAACACTGAAGCTTTCTTT
TRBV5-4	TRBJ1-1	NA	NA	CASSLGTELSEAFF	TGTGCCAGCAGCTTGGGGACAGAATTGAGTGAAGCTTTCTTT